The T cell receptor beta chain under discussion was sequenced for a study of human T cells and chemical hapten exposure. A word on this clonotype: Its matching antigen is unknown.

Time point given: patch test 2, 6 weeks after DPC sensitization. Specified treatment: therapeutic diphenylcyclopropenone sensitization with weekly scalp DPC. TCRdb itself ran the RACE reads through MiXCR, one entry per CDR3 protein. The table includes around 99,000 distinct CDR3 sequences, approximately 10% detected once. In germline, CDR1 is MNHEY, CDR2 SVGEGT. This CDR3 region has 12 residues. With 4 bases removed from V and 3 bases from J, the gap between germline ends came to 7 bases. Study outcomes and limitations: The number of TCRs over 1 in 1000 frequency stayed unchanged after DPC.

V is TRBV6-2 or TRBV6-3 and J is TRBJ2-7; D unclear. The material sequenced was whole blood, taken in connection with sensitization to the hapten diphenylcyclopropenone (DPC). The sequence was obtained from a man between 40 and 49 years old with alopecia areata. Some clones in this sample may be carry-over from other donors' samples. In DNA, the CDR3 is TGTGCCAGCAGTTTCATCCTCTACGAGCAGTACTTC. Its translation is CASSFILYEQYF.